A single sample is the source of the 26 T cell receptor beta chains below, sequenced in a study of blood T cell repertoires in COVID-19. Sequencing used immunoSEQ multiplex PCR; TCRdb keeps in-frame clones, though not all of them. Among over 110,000 clones listed, approximately 90% were seen once. The sample comprised peripheral blood. These receptors came from a human donor in a cohort sampled during active COVID-19.

This chain links TRBV7-9 with TRBJ1-4, with 7 bases matching TRBD1. V dropped 5 bases and J dropped 3; count of bases not matched to a gene: 9. The germline V gene has CDR1 SEHNR and CDR2 FQNEAQ (reference sequence). CDR3 length equals 16 residues. CDR3 bases: TGTGCCAGCAGCCGAAATCCCGGGACAGCTAATGAAAAACTGTTTTTT. Translated, it gives CASSRNPGTANEKLFF.

The chain couples TRBV27 to TRBJ2-7; 9 bases line up with TRBD1. CDR1 is MNHEY and CDR2 is SMNVEV in the germline V gene (reference sequence). This CDR3 spans 13 amino acids. V gave up 6 bases and J gave up 2 bases; unmatched junction bases: 2. The CDR3: CASSRDRAYEQYF. The CDR3 nucleotides are TGTGCCAGCAGCAGGGACAGGGCCTACGAGCAGTACTTC.

The chain has TRBV19 and TRBJ2-1; TRBD1 aligns across 7 bases. V lost 6 bases, J lost 4 bases, and 9 bases stayed unmatched. The CDR3 contains 15 residues. Germline CDR1 LNHDA, CDR2 SQIVND (reference sequence). CDR3 region: CASSIVGTAYNEQFF. The CDR3 region has the DNA TGTGCCAGTAGCATCGTAGGGACAGCATACAATGAGCAGTTCTTC.

The rearrangement joins TRBV6-5 to TRBJ2-7, with TRBD1 matching over 10 bases. This CDR3 spans 13 amino acids. Looked up from germline, CDR1 is MNHEY and CDR2 is SVGAGI. V lost 7 bases and J lost 5; bases outside the gene matches: 5. CDR3 in amino acids: CASMRTGGHEQYF. The CDR3 region has the DNA TGTGCCAGCATGAGGACAGGGGGGCACGAGCAGTACTTC.

The chain recombines TRBV5-1 with TRBJ1-4; TRBD1 aligns across 8 bases. The CDR3 runs 15 residues. The V and J ends lost 4 bases and 8 bases, in that order; junction bases with no gene match: 10. The germline V gene has CDR1 SGHRS and CDR2 YFSETQ. The CDR3 loop is CASSADRGGSEKLFF. As DNA, the CDR3 is TGCGCCAGCAGCGCTGACAGGGGTGGTTCGGAAAAACTGTTTTTT.

This CDR3 reads CASSVDTGVGTGELFF. In nucleotides, the CDR3 is TGTGCCAGCAGCGTAGACACAGGGGTAGGAACCGGGGAGCTGTTTTTT. The chain combines TRBV9 with TRBJ2-2; 7 bases map to TRBD1. Per the germline V gene, CDR1 is SGDLS and CDR2 is YYNGEE. V lost 0 bases, J lost 5 bases, and 7 bases stayed unmatched. The length of the CDR3 is 16 residues.

The genes are TRBV6-5 and TRBJ2-1; weak D call: TRBD1 (6 bases). The CDR3 length is 14 residues. V was clipped by 6 bases and J by 6 bases, with 15 bases between them. Germline loops: CDR1 MNHEY, CDR2 SVGAGI. CDR3 region: CASRGGEISNEQFF. The CDR3 DNA is TGTGCCAGCAGAGGGGGTGAGATAAGCAATGAGCAGTTCTTC.

The J gene is TRBJ2-2, the V gene TRBV7-9; TRBD1 is a possible D gene (6 bases). The CDR3 has 15 amino acids. Trimming left V 2 bases short and J 5 bases short, with 12 bases between. CDR1 SEHNR and CDR2 FQNEAQ come from the germline V gene (reference sequence). Here the CDR3 DNA reads TGTGCCAGCAGCTTAAGGCAGGGGCTAACCGGGGAGCTGTTTTTT. Its protein is CASSLRQGLTGELFF.

This clone has only one observation. The V and J genes are TRBV12-3 or TRBV12-4 and TRBJ2-3, with no clear D. The CDR3 is 11 residues long. Trimming pared 6 bases from V and 4 bases from J, leaving 5 bases between. CDR3 bases: TGTGCCAGCAGCCTCGCAGATACGCAGTATTTT. Protein product: CASSLADTQYF.

The chain links TRBV5-1 to TRBJ1-5; 7 positions match TRBD1. V gave up 0 bases and J gave up 5 bases; unmatched junction bases: 8. CDR3 length equals 16 residues. Germline-derived CDR1 and CDR2 are SGHRS and YFSETQ. The chain's CDR3 is CASSLGYRGQDQPQHF. The CDR3 nucleotides are TGCGCCAGCAGCTTGGGGTACAGGGGTCAAGATCAGCCCCAGCATTTT. The entire variable domain, with the rest obtained from reference TRBV5-1 and TRBJ1-5, is as follows: KAGVTQTPRYLIKTRGQQVTLSCSPISGHRSVSWYQQTPGQGLQFLFEYFSETQRNKGNFPGRFSGRQFSNSRSEMNVSTLELGDSALYLCASSLGYRGQDQPQHFGDGTRLSIL.

The chain uses TRBV7-9 and TRBJ2-7; D is perhaps TRBD1 (6 bases). V lost 6 bases and J lost 7, with 13 bases in between. This CDR3 region has 12 residues. Germline CDR1 is SEHNR and CDR2 is FQNEAQ (reference sequence). In DNA, the CDR3 is TGTGCCAGCAGTTGGACAGTGGGGGAGCAGTACTTC. Translated, it gives CASSWTVGEQYF.

This clone was seen more than once but under ten times. The chain has TRBV2 and TRBJ1-1, with D tentatively TRBD1 (6 bases). The V end was cut by 4 bases, the J end by 3 bases, with 12 bases between. The CDR3 totals 14 residues. Germline CDR1 SNHLY, CDR2 FYNNEI. CDR3 sequence reads: CASSGGRGYTEAFF. The CDR3 region has the DNA TGTGCCAGCAGTGGGGGAAGGGGGTACACTGAAGCTTTCTTT. Complete variable domain (other parts from reference TRBV2 and TRBJ1-1): EPEVTQTPSHQVTQMGQEVILRCVPISNHLYFYWYRQILGQKVEFLVSFYNNEISEKSEIFDDQFSVERPDGSNFTLKIRSTKLEDSAMYFCASSGGRGYTEAFFGQGTRLTVV.

The chain is built from TRBV7-9 and TRBJ2-5; maybe TRBD1 (5 bases). Per germline, CDR1 SEHNR and CDR2 FQNEAQ (reference sequence). There are 14 residues in the CDR3. Between the trimmed V and J ends, which lost 5 bases and 2 bases, there was a span of 12 bases. CDR3 DNA sequence: TGTGCCAGCAGCCAAGCAGGGCTACAAGAGACCCAGTACTTC. Protein product: CASSQAGLQETQYF.

The genes are TRBV10-3 and TRBJ1-2; maybe TRBD1 (5 bases). Trimming pared 4 bases from V and 8 bases from J, leaving 14 bases between. The germline V gene encodes CDR1 ENHRY and CDR2 SYGVKD. The CDR3 is made up of 13 amino acids. The CDR3 nucleotides are TGTGCCATCAGTGGTCGGGCAGGGCAAGGCTACACCTTC. Amino acids: CAISGRAGQGYTF.

The CDR3 reads CASSWTGRETQYF. The CDR3 DNA follows: TGCGCCAGCAGCTGGACAGGGCGAGAGACCCAGTACTTC. The chain couples TRBV5-1 to TRBJ2-5; TRBD1 matches 8 bases. Per germline, CDR1 SGHRS and CDR2 YFSETQ. The CDR3 runs 13 residues. V lost 3 bases and J lost 4; bases outside the gene matches: 2. The full variable domain, its missing parts supplied by reference TRBV5-1 and TRBJ2-5, is KAGVTQTPRYLIKTRGQQVTLSCSPISGHRSVSWYQQTPGQGLQFLFEYFSETQRNKGNFPGRFSGRQFSNSRSEMNVSTLELGDSALYLCASSWTGRETQYFGPGTRLLVL.

The J gene is TRBJ1-3, the V gene TRBV5-6, with TRBD1 matching 7 bases. From germline, CDR1 is SGHDT and CDR2 YYEEEE. The V gene end was trimmed by 2 bases and the J gene end by 7 bases; junction bases not matched to a gene: 3. The CDR3 runs to 13 residues. The CDR3 DNA reads as TGTGCCAGCAGCTTTGGAGGGGGCAACACCATATATTTT. It encodes CASSFGGGNTIYF.

Concerning this clone itself: In the same sample, other DNA sequences code for this CDR3. V gene TRBV9 combines with J gene TRBJ2-2, with 13 bases lining up with TRBD2. This CDR3 region has 17 residues. Germline CDR1 is SGDLS and CDR2 is YYNGEE. The ends lost 4 bases at V and 3 bases at J; junction bases unmatched: 6. The CDR3 reads CASSWTSGGWDTGELFF. In DNA, the CDR3 is TGTGCCAGCAGCTGGACTAGCGGGGGTTGGGACACCGGGGAGCTGTTTTTT.

V is TRBV7-9 and J is TRBJ2-2, with a weak D call TRBD2 (7 bases). The ends were cut back, 10 bases at V and 5 bases at J, with 17 bases in the middle. This CDR3 spans 14 amino acids. Germline-derived CDR1 and CDR2 are SEHNR and FQNEAQ (reference sequence). The CDR3 reads CATEPGGGTGELFF. DNA of the CDR3: TGTGCCACCGAACCGGGGGGCGGGACCGGGGAGCTGTTTTTT.

The CDR3 protein is CATSRDKGYQETQYF. In nucleotides, the CDR3 is TGTGCCACCAGCAGAGATAAGGGGTACCAAGAGACCCAGTACTTC. The chain recombines TRBV15 with TRBJ2-5; the D gene is possibly TRBD1 (5 bases). The CDR3 consists of 15 residues. The germline V gene has CDR1 LNHNV and CDR2 YYDKDF (reference sequence). Trimming pared 0 bases from V and 0 bases from J, leaving 8 bases between.

The chain has TRBV18 and TRBJ2-3; TRBD1 matches 7 bases. The J segment lost 1 base and the V segment lost 0 bases, leaving 4 bases of the junction unmatched. Germline CDR1 is KGHSH and CDR2 is LQKENI. There are 16 residues in the CDR3. The CDR3 DNA sequence: TGTGCCAGCTCACCACCGGGACAGTATCGCACAGATACGCAGTATTTT. Its protein is CASSPPGQYRTDTQYF.

J is TRBJ1-1 and V is TRBV12-3 or TRBV12-4; D is possibly TRBD1 (6 bases). V lost 4 bases, J lost 5 bases, and 8 bases lay in between. This CDR3 contains 12 residues. CDR3 coding DNA: TGTGCCAGCAGTTCTGGACAGACTGAAGCTTTCTTT. This encodes CASSSGQTEAFF.

This clone was picked up one time. The chain combines TRBV6-2 or TRBV6-3 with TRBJ2-1; 10 bases agree with TRBD1. This CDR3 contains 16 residues. Trimming at V came to 2 bases and at J to 7 bases, leaving 8 bases not matched to a gene. From germline, CDR1 is MNHEY and CDR2 SVGEGT. CDR3 nucleotide sequence: TGTGCCAGCAGTTACCCGACAGGGGGCCTTGTGAATGAGCAGTTCTTC. Its translation: CASSYPTGGLVNEQFF.

The chain links TRBV29-1 to TRBJ2-5, with D unresolved. Deletions cut 5 bases from V and 5 bases from J, with 9 bases between. The germline V gene has CDR1 SQVTM and CDR2 ANQGSEA. The CDR3 sequence is 11 residues long. This CDR3 reads CSVSLGETQYF. DNA for the CDR3: TGCAGCGTTAGTCTCGGGGAGACCCAGTACTTC.

The chain couples TRBV15 to TRBJ2-3; 7 bases fit TRBD1. Germline loops: CDR1 LNHNV, CDR2 YYDKDF (reference sequence). J lost 3 bases, V lost 2 bases, and 5 bases had no gene match. This CDR3 region has 15 residues. Written as DNA, the CDR3 is TGTGCCACCAGCAGATGGACAGGTTTAACAGATACGCAGTATTTT. Protein sequence: CATSRWTGLTDTQYF. The full variable domain, its missing parts supplied by reference TRBV15 and TRBJ2-3, is DAMVIQNPRYQVTQFGKPVTLSCSQTLNHNVMYWYQQKSSQAPKLLFHYYDKDFNNEADTPDNFQSRRPNTSFCFLDIRSPGLGDTAMYLCATSRWTGLTDTQYFGPGTRLTVL.

This rearrangement joins TRBV7-9 to TRBJ2-7, with TRBD1 identical over 7 bases. The germline CDR1 and CDR2 sequences are SEHNR and FQNEAQ (reference sequence). The CDR3 runs 14 residues. The junction had 6 bases not matched to a gene; V was cut back by 5 bases and J by 2 bases. The CDR3 nucleotides are TGTGCCAGCAGCGCTCGACAGGGTCCCTACGAGCAGTACTTC. Translation gives CASSARQGPYEQYF. Combining the CDR3 with reference TRBV7-9 and TRBJ2-7 gives the whole variable domain DTGVSQNPRHKITKRGQNVTFRCDPISEHNRLYWYRQTLGQGPEFLTYFQNEAQLEKSRLLSDRFSAERPKGSFSTLEIQRTEQGDSAMYLCASSARQGPYEQYFGPGTRLTVT.

The chain employs TRBV18 and TRBJ2-3; a possible D gene is TRBD2 (6 bases). There are 13 residues in the CDR3. Trimming took off 4 bases at V and 3 bases at J, with 8 bases between the two ends. Per the germline V gene, CDR1 is KGHSH and CDR2 is LQKENI. Here the CDR3 DNA reads TGTGCCAGCTCACGACTAGGAACAGATACGCAGTATTTT. Protein product: CASSRLGTDTQYF.